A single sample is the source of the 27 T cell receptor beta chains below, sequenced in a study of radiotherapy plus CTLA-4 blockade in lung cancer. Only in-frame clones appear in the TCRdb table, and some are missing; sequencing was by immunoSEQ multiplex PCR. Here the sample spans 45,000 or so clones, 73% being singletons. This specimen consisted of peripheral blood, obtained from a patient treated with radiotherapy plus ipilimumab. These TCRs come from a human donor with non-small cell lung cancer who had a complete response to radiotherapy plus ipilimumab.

This CDR3 reads CASSEQGFNAYEQYF. In DNA form, the CDR3 reads TGTGCCAGCAGCGAACAGGGATTCAATGCCTACGAGCAGTACTTC. The chain combines TRBV7-9 with TRBJ2-7; D perhaps matches TRBD1 (6 bases). The CDR3 length is 15 residues. Germline values: CDR1 SEHNR, CDR2 FQNEAQ (reference sequence). V lost 5 bases to trimming and J lost 2 bases, with 16 bases between them.

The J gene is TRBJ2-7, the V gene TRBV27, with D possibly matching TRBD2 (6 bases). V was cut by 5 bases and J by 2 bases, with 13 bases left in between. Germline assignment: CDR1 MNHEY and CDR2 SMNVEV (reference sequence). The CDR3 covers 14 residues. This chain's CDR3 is CASSAATGAYEQYF. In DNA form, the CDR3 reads TGTGCCAGCAGTGCCGCGACGGGAGCCTACGAGCAGTACTTC.

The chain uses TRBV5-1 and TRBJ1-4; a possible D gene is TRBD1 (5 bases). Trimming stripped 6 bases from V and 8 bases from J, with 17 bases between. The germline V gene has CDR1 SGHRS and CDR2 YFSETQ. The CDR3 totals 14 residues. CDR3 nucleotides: TGCGCCAGCAAGATTGCAGGGTCAGCGGAAAAACTGTTTTTT. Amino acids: CASKIAGSAEKLFF.

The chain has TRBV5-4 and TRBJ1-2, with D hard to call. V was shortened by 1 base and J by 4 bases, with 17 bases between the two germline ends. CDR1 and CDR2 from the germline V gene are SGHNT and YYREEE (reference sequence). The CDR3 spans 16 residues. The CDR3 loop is CASSLNSPPHRYGYTF. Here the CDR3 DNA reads TGTGCCAGCAGCTTGAACAGCCCACCCCACCGCTATGGCTACACCTTC.

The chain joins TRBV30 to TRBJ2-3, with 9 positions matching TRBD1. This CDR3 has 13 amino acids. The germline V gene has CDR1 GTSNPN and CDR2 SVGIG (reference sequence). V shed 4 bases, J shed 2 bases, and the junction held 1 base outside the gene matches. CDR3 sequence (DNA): TGTGCCTGGACACAGGGGGCCACAGATACGCAGTATTTT. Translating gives CAWTQGATDTQYF.

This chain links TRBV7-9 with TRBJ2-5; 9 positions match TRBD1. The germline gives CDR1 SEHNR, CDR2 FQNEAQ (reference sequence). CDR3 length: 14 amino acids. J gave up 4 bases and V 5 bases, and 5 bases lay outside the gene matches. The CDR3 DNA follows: TGTGCCAGCAGCCCACAGGGGGCGGGAGAGACCCAGTACTTC. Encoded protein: CASSPQGAGETQYF.

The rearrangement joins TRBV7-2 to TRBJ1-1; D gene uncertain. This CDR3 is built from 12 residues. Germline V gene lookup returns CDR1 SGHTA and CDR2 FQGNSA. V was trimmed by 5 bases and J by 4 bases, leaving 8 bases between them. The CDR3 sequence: CASSRSGTEAFF. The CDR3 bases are TGTGCCAGCAGCCGGAGTGGCACTGAAGCTTTCTTT.

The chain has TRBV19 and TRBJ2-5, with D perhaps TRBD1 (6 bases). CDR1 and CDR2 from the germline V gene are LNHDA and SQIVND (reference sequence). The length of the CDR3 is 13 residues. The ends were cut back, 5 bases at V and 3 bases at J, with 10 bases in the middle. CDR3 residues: CASSGDIEETQYF. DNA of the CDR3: TGTGCCAGTAGTGGGGACATCGAAGAGACCCAGTACTTC. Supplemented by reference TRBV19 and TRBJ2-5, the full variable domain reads DGGITQSPKYLFRKEGQNVTLSCEQNLNHDAMYWYRQDPGQGLRLIYYSQIVNDFQKGDIAEGYSVSREKKESFPLTVTSAQKNPTAFYLCASSGDIEETQYFGPGTRLLVL.

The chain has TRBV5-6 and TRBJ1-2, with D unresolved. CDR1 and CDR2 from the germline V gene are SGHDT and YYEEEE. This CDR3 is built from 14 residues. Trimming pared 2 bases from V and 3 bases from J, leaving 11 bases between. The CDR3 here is CASSFLIADYGYTF. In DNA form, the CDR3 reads TGTGCCAGCAGCTTCCTCATCGCGGACTATGGCTACACCTTC.

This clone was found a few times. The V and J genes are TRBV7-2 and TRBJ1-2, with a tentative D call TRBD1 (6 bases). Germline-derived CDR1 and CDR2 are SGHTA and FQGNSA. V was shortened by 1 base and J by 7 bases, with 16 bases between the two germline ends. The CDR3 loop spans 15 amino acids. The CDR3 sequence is CASSLVLGAEGGYTF. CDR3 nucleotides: TGTGCCAGCAGCTTAGTATTGGGGGCCGAGGGTGGCTACACCTTC.

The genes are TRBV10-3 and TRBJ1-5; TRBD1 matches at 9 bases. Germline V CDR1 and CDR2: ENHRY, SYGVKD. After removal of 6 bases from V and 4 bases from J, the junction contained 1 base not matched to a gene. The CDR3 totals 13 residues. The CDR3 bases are TGTGCCATCAGCGGGACAGGGAATCAGCCCCAGCATTTT. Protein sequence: CAISGTGNQPQHF.

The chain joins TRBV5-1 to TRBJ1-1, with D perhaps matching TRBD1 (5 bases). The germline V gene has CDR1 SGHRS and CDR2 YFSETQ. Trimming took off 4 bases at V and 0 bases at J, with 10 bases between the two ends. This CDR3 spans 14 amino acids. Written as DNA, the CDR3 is TGCGCCAGCAGCCAAGGGGTAATGAACACTGAAGCTTTCTTT. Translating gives CASSQGVMNTEAFF.

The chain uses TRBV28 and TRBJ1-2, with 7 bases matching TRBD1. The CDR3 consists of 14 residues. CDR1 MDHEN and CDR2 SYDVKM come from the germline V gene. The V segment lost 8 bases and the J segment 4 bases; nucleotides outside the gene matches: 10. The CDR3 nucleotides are TGTGCCAGCCGGGACAGCTCCCGGAGCTATGGCTACACCTTC. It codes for CASRDSSRSYGYTF.

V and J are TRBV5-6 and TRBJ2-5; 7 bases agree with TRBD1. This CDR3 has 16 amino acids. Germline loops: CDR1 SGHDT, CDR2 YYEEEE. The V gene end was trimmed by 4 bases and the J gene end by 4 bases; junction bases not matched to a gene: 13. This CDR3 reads CASSPGGQVLLETQYF. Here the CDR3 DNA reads TGTGCCAGCAGCCCGGGCGGACAGGTTTTACTAGAGACCCAGTACTTC. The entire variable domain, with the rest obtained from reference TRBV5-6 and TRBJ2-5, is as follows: DAGVTQSPTHLIKTRGQQVTLRCSPKSGHDTVSWYQQALGQGPQFIFQYYEEEERQRGNFPDRFSGHQFPNYSSELNVNALLLGDSALYLCASSPGGQVLLETQYFGPGTRLLVL.

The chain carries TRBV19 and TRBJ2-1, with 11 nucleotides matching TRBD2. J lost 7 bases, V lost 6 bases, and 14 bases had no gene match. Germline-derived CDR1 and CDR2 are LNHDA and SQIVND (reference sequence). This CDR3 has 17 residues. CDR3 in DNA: TGTGCCAGTAGCTTTAGCGGGGGGGCCTATTCGTGGAATGAGCAGTTCTTC. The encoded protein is CASSFSGGAYSWNEQFF.

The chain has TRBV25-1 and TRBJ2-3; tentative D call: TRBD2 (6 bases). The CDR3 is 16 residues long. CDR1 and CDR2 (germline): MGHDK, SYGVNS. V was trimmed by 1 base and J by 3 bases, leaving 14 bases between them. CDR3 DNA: TGTGCCAGCAGTGAATGGGGAGGCAGGGTGACAGATACGCAGTATTTT. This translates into CASSEWGGRVTDTQYF.

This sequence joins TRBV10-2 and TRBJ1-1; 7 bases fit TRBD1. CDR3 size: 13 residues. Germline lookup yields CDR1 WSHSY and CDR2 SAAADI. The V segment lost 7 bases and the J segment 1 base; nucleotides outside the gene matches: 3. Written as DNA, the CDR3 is TGCGCCAGCAACCGACAGGGGAACACTGAAGCTTTCTTT. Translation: CASNRQGNTEAFF.

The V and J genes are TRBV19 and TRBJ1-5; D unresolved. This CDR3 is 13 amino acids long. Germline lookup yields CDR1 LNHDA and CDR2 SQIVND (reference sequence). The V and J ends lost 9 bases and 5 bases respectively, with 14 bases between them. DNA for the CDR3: TGTGCCAGCTCTAAATCGCGGGATCAGCCCCAGCATTTT. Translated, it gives CASSKSRDQPQHF.

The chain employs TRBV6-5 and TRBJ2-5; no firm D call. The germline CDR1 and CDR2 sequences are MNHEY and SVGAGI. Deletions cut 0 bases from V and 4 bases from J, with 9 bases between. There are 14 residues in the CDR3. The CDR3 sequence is CASSYSLFGETQYF. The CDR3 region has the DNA TGTGCCAGCAGTTACTCGCTTTTCGGAGAGACCCAGTACTTC.

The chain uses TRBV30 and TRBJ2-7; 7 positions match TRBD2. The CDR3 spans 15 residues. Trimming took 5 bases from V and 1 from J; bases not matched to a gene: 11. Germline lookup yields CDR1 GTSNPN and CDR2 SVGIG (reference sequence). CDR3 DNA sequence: TGTGCCTGGCCCCCCCGCGGGAGAAGATCCTACGAGCAGTACTTC. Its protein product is CAWPPRGRRSYEQYF.

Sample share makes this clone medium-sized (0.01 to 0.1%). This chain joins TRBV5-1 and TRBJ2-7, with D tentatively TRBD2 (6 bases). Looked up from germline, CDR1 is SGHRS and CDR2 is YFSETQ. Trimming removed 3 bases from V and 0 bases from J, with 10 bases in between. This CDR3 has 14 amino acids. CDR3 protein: CASSYGTLSYEQYF. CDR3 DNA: TGCGCCAGCAGCTACGGGACTCTCTCCTACGAGCAGTACTTC. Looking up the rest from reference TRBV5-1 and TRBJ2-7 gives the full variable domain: KAGVTQTPRYLIKTRGQQVTLSCSPISGHRSVSWYQQTPGQGLQFLFEYFSETQRNKGNFPGRFSGRQFSNSRSEMNVSTLELGDSALYLCASSYGTLSYEQYFGPGTRLTVT.

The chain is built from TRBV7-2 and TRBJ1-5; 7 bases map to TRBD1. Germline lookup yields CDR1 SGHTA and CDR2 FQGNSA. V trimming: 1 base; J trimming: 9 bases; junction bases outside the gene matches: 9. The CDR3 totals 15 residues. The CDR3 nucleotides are TGTGCCAGCAGCTTAGACCGGGACAGCGCCAGGCCCCAGCATTTT. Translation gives CASSLDRDSARPQHF.

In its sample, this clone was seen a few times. For the CDR3, the DNA is TGTGCCAGCAGTTCCGCCTCTAGCGGGAGGGCGAGAGAGCAGTACTTC. It codes for CASSSASSGRAREQYF. J is TRBJ2-7 and V is TRBV27; TRBD2 matches 12 bases. With 4 bases clipped from V and 7 bases from J, the junction kept 11 bases outside the gene matches. The CDR3 has 16 amino acids. From germline, CDR1 is MNHEY and CDR2 SMNVEV (reference sequence).

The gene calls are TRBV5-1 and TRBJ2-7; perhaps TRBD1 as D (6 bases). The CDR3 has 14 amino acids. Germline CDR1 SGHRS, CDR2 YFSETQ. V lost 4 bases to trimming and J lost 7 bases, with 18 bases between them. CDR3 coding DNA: TGCGCCAGCAGCACCGGACAGCCGACGGGGGAGCAGTACTTC. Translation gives CASSTGQPTGEQYF. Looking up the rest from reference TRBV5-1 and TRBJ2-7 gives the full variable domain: KAGVTQTPRYLIKTRGQQVTLSCSPISGHRSVSWYQQTPGQGLQFLFEYFSETQRNKGNFPGRFSGRQFSNSRSEMNVSTLELGDSALYLCASSTGQPTGEQYFGPGTRLTVT.

CDR3 bases: TGTGCCAGCAGAACATCTGGGGCCAACGTCCTGACTTTC. Its protein product is CASRTSGANVLTF. J is TRBJ2-6 and V is TRBV5-4, with D unclear. Trimming left V 5 bases short and J 1 base short, with 4 bases between. Germline CDR1 SGHNT, CDR2 YYREEE (reference sequence). There are 13 residues in the CDR3. The full variable domain, rest sourced from reference TRBV5-4 and TRBJ2-6, is ETGVTQSPTHLIKTRGQQVTLRCSSQSGHNTVSWYQQALGQGPQFIFQYYREEENGRGNFPPRFSGLQFPNYSSELNVNALELDDSALYLCASRTSGANVLTFGAGSRLTVL.

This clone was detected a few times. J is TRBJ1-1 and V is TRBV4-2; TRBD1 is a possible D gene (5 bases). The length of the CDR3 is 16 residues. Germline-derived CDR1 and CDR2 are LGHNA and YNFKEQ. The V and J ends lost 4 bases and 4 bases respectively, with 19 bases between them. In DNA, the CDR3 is TGTGCCAGCAGCCTAAACCTCGCAGGGCCTGGCACTGAAGCTTTCTTT. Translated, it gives CASSLNLAGPGTEAFF.

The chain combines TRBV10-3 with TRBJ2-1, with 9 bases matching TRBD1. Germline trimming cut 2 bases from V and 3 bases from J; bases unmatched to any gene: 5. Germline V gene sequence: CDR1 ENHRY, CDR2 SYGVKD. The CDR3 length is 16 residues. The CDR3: CAISETGGFYYNEQFF. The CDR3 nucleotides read TGTGCCATCAGTGAGACAGGGGGCTTTTACTACAATGAGCAGTTCTTC.